The clone carrying this TCR beta chain has a single count. The CDR3 totals 14 residues. Germline CDR1 MNHNY, CDR2 SVGAGI (reference sequence). Trimming removed 2 bases from V and 1 base from J, with 8 bases in between. This sample is part of a study of cytomegalovirus exposure and HLA in healthy donors. The donors were healthy bone marrow donors. PCR primers comprised 60 Vbeta and 13 Jbeta primers. Using immunoSEQ multiplex PCR, the repertoire was profiled, and TCRdb retains in-frame clones only, with some absent. The sample carries approximately 85,000 clones, about three quarters recorded once. V usage is TRBV6-6 and J usage is TRBJ1-1, with D possibly TRBD1 on 6 matching bases. The source material was PBMCs. The sequence was collected from a woman in her thirties or forties in good health and CMV-seropositive. The CDR3 protein is CASSYGQPNTEAFF. The CDR3 nucleotides are TGTGCCAGCAGTTACGGACAGCCGAACACTGAAGCTTTCTTT.